This T cell receptor beta chain was profiled in a study of blood T cells in healthy people across ages. A note on this clonotype: What it binds is not known.

Study-level points and caveats: Expanded clonotype changes were possibly confounded by unknown donor CMV status. Age showed a roughly linear inverse relationship with TCR beta diversity per million T cells.

Losses at the gene ends were 0 bases for V and 4 bases for J; bases not matched to a gene: 6. The CDR3 is 15 residues long. Germline-derived CDR1 and CDR2 are SGHRS and YFSETQ. Primed by a sample-barcoded 5' primer and a J-beta primer mix, a second PCR proceeded for about 6 to 12 cycles. TCRdb re-analysed the 5' RACE reads in MiXCR, keeping a single row per CDR3 protein. The sample carries some 1,500,000 distinct CDR3 sequences, approximately 42% recorded once. Total RNA was extracted at no less than 6 micrograms per sample. This TCR came from a woman younger than 30 in good health. Sequencing was done on a sample of blood. The V call is TRBV5-1, the J call TRBJ2-5, with 7 bases that match TRBD1. This CDR3 is CASSLATGAGETQYF. The CDR3 nucleotides read TGCGCCAGCAGCTTGGCCACAGGGGCCGGAGAGACCCAGTACTTC.